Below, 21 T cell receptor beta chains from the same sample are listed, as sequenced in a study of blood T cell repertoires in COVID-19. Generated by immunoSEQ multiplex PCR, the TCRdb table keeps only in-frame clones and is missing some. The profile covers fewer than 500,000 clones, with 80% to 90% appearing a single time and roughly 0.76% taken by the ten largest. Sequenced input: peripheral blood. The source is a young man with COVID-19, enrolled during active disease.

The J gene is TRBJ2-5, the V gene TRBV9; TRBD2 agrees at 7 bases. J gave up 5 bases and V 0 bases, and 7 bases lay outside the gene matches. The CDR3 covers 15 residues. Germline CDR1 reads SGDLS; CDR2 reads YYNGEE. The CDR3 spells CASSVVAGLRETQYF. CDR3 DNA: TGTGCCAGCAGCGTAGTAGCGGGTCTCAGGGAGACCCAGTACTTC. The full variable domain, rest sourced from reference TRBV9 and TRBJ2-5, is DSGVTQTPKHLITATGQRVTLRCSPRSGDLSVYWYQQSLDQGLQFLIQYYNGEERAKGNILERFSAQQFPDLHSELNLSSLELGDSALYFCASSVVAGLRETQYFGPGTRLLVL.

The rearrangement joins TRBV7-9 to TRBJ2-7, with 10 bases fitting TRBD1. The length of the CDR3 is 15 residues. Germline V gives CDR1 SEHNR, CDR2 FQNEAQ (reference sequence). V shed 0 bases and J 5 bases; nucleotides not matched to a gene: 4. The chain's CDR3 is CASSLARQGADEQYF. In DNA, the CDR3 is TGTGCCAGCAGCTTAGCACGACAGGGGGCAGACGAGCAGTACTTC.

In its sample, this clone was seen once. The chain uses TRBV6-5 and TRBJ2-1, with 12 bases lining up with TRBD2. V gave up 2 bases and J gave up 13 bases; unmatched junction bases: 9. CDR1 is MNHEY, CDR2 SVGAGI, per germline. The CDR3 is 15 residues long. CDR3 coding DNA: TGTGCCAGCAGTTACACTACTAGCGGGGGGCCTCAACAGTTCTTC. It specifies CASSYTTSGGPQQFF.

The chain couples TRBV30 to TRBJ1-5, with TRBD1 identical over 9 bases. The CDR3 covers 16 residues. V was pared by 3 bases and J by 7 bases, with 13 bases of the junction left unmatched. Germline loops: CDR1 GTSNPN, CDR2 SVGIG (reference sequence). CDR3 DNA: TGTGCCTGGAGCGAGTCGGGACAGGGTTTTTGGCAGCCCCAGCATTTT. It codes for CAWSESGQGFWQPQHF.

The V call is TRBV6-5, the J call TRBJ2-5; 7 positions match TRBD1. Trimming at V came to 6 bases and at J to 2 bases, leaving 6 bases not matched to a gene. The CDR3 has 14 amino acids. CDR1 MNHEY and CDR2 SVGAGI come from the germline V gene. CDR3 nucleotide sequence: TGTGCCAGCAGGCGACAGGGTCGTCAAGAGACCCAGTACTTC. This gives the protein CASRRQGRQETQYF.

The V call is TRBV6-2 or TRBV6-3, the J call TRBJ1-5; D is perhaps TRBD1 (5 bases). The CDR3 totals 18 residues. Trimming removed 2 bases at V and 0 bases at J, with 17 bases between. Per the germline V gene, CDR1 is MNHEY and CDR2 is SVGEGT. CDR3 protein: CASSYDHARGYSNQPQHF. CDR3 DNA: TGTGCCAGCAGTTACGATCACGCAAGGGGTTATAGCAATCAGCCCCAGCATTTT.

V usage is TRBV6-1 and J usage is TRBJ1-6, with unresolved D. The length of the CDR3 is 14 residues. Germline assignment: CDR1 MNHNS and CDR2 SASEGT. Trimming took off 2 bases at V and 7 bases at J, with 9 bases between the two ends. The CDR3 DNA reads TGTGCCAGCAGTGAATATTCCAGGAATTCACCCCTCCACTTT. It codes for CASSEYSRNSPLHF.

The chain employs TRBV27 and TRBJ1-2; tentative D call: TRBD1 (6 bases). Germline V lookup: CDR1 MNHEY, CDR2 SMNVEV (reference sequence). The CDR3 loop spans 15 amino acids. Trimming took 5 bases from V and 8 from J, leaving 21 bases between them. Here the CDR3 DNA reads TGTGCCAGCAGTCACATCAGGGGAGAGGTAGGGGGCTACACCTTC. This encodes CASSHIRGEVGGYTF.

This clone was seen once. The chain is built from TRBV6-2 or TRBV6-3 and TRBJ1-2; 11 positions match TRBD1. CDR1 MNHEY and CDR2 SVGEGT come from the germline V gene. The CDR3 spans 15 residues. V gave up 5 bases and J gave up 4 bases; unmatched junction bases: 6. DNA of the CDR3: TGTGCCAGCAGTCGAGGACAGGGGGCAGGCTATGGCTACACCTTC. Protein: CASSRGQGAGYGYTF.

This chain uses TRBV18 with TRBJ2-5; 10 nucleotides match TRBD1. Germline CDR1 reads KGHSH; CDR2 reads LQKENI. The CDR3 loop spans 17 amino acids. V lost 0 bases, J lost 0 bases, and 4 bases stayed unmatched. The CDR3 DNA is TGTGCCAGCTCACCACCGAAAGACAGGGGGCACCAAGAGACCCAGTACTTC. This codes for CASSPPKDRGHQETQYF.

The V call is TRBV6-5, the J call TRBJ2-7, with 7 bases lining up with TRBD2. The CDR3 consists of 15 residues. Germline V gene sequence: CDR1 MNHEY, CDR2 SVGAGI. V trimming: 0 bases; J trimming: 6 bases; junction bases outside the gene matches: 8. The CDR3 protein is CASSYSGGSGGEQYF. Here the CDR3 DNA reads TGTGCCAGCAGTTACTCGGGCGGGAGCGGAGGCGAGCAGTACTTC.

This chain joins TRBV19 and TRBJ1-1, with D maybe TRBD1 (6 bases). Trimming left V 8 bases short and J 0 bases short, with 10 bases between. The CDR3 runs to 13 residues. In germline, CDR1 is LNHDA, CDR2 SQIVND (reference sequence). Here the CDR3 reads CASSDRLNTEAFF. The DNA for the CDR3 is TGTGCCAGTTCTGACAGGTTGAACACTGAAGCTTTCTTT.

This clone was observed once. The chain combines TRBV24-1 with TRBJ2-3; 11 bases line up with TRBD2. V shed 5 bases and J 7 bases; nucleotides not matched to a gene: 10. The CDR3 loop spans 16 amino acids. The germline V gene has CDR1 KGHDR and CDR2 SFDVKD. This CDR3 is CATSGSGLAEPYTQYF. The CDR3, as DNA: TGTGCCACCAGTGGTTCGGGACTAGCGGAGCCATATACGCAGTATTTT.

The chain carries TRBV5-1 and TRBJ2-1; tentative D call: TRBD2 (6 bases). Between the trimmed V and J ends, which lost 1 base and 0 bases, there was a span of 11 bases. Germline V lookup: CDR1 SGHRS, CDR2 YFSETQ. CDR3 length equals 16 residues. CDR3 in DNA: TGCGCCAGCAGCTTGTTATCCGGGAGCTCCTACAATGAGCAGTTCTTC. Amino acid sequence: CASSLLSGSSYNEQFF.

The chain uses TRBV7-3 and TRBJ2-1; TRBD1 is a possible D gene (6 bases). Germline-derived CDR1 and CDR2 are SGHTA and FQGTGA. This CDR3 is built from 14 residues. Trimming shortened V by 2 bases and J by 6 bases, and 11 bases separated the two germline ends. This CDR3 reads CASSLYGTTNEQFF. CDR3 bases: TGTGCCAGCAGCTTATACGGGACAACCAATGAGCAGTTCTTC.

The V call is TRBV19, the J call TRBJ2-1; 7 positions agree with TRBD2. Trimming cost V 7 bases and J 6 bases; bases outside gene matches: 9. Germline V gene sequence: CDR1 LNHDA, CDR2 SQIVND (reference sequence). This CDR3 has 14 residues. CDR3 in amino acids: CASTPRWGGNEQFF. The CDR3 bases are TGTGCCAGTACCCCCCGTTGGGGGGGCAATGAGCAGTTCTTC.

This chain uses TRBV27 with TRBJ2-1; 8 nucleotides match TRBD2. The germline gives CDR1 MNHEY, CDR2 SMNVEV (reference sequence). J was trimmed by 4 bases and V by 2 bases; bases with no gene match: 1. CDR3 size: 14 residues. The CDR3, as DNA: TGTGCCAGCAGTTTAACTAGCGGATACAATGAGCAGTTCTTC. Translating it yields CASSLTSGYNEQFF.

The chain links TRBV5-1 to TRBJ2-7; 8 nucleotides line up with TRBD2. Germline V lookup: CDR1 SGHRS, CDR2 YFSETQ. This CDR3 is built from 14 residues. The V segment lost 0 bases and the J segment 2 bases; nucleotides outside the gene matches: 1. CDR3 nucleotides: TGCGCCAGCAGCTTGGGCGGGGGGACCTACGAGCAGTACTTC. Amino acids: CASSLGGGTYEQYF.

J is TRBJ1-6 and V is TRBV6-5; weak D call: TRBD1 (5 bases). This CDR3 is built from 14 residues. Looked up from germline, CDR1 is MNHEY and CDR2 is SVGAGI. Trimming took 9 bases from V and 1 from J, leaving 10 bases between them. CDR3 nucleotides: TGTGCCAGTCAAGGGGCATCCTATAATTCACCCCTCCACTTT. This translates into CASQGASYNSPLHF.

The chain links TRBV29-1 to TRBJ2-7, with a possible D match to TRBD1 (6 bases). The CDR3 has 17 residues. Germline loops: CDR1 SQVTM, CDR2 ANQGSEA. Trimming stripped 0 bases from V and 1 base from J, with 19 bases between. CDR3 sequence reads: CSVEDFGRGLKSYEQYF. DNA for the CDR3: TGCAGCGTTGAAGATTTCGGCAGGGGTTTGAAGTCCTACGAGCAGTACTTC.

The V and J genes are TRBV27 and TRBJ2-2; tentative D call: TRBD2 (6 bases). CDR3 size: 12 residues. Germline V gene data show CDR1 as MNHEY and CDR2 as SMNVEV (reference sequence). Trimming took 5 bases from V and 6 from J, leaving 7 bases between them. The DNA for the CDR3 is TGTGCCAGCAGTCGGAGGGCCGGGGAGCTGTTTTTT. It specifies CASSRRAGELFF.